This is a list of T cell receptor beta chains from one sample in a study of cytomegalovirus exposure and HLA in healthy donors. This table comes from immunoSEQ multiplex PCR, and its TCRdb copy is limited to in-frame clones, with some not included. The sample holds more than 55,000 clones, 90% to 97% seen once. The sequencing input was PBMCs. Every receptor here comes from a man in his late teens or twenties in good health and CMV-seronegative. The CDR3 runs from the conserved cysteine through the conserved F or W. The order of the fields is V gene, D gene, CDR3 protein. D genes are given only for firm matches.

V: TRBV27
D: TRBD1
CDR3: CASSPPGTAQYF

V: TRBV28
D: -
CDR3: CASTSRGYGYTF

V: TRBV2
D: TRBD2
CDR3: CASSETSGRALGTDTQYF

V: TRBV4-3
D: -
CDR3: CASSQAGQTRPIYF

V: TRBV7-8
D: TRBD1
CDR3: CASSSRTGGTDTQYF

V: TRBV30
D: TRBD2
CDR3: CAWSKREGLGELFF

V: TRBV25-1
D: TRBD1
CDR3: CASSELVGGDFETQYF

V: TRBV7-9
D: -
CDR3: CASSSGRGLIQPQHF

V: TRBV11-3
D: -
CDR3: CASSPDSSTSTDTQYF

V: TRBV2
D: TRBD2
CDR3: CASSEVLAGLGKQYF

V: TRBV28
D: TRBD2
CDR3: CASSYRPGLANSYNEQFF

V: TRBV29-1
D: -
CDR3: CSVAVILVGYTF

V: TRBV28
D: TRBD2
CDR3: CASSYNRLAETQYF

V: TRBV4-1
D: -
CDR3: CASSQGSRSDSYNEQFF

V: TRBV5-4
D: -
CDR3: CASSSPGFASEGYEQYF

V: TRBV19
D: -
CDR3: CASGGAWGMNTEAFF

V: TRBV6-1
D: -
CDR3: CASSEAGVAKNIQYF

V: TRBV5-1
D: TRBD1
CDR3: CASSFGGQGRNGYTF

V: TRBV6-1
D: TRBD1
CDR3: CASSPRTGNEQFF

V: TRBV27
D: -
CDR3: CASSLSPRQPQHF

V: TRBV28
D: -
CDR3: CASSFSGELFF

V: TRBV6-1
D: -
CDR3: CASTEAGNGGYEQYF

V: TRBV18
D: -
CDR3: CASSPPDSFSGNTIYF

V: TRBV30
D: TRBD2
CDR3: CAWCSGKYNVQYF

V: TRBV7-9
D: TRBD1
CDR3: CASMSGQGPYEQYF

V: TRBV7-8
D: -
CDR3: CASSLGLGNTEAFF

V: TRBV11-2
D: -
CDR3: CASSATGKVAKNIQYF

V: TRBV4-3
D: TRBD2
CDR3: CASSQELADTDTQYF

V: TRBV7-2
D: TRBD2
CDR3: CASSLGAGVPHEQFF

V: TRBV9
D: TRBD2
CDR3: CASSVEGTKSGEQFF

V: TRBV4-3
D: -
CDR3: CASSQEGSGAGELFF

V: TRBV7-9
D: -
CDR3: CASSLVRSQETQYF